One and the same sample provided the 29 T cell receptor beta chains below, sequenced in a study of T-cell reconstitution after alpha-beta-depleted transplantation in children (TCRdb year 2016). Per the publication, the treatment or condition label means: allogeneic hematopoietic cell transplantation with graft depleted of TCRalphabeta T cells and CD19 B cells. Receptor libraries were prepared by PCR. For sequencing, an Illumina HiSeq 2500 was employed. TCR library preparation used molecular barcoding, with unique molecular identifiers applied to normalize quantification of the TCRbeta repertoire. TCRdb applied fastp at Q25 and MiXCR to the public reads, then kept only in-frame beta chains. Entries that share a CDR3 protein sequence are merged under the most common genes and DNA. The sample yields approximately 47,000 distinct CDR3 sequences; 40% to 60% were counted once. The ten largest account for 30% to 40% of the sample.

The material sequenced was peripheral blood, taken before TCRalphabeta/CD19-depleted stem cell transplant. The origin of the receptors is a boy under two years old with SCID, due to receive a stem cell transplant.

The chain uses TRBV5-1 and TRBJ1-5; D is undetermined. V was pared by 8 bases and J by 2 bases, with 8 bases between. The CDR3 has 12 residues. Looked up from germline, CDR1 is SGHRS and CDR2 is YFSETQ. The DNA for the CDR3 is TGCGCCAGATTCGAGGGCAATCAGCCCCAGCATTTT. It is translated as CARFEGNQPQHF.

The chain is built from TRBV5-5 and TRBJ1-5; D not certain. The CDR3 is 14 amino acids. The germline V and J ends were trimmed by 0 bases and 2 bases, with 6 bases remaining between them. Looked up from germline, CDR1 is SGHKS and CDR2 is YYEKEE (reference sequence). CDR3 sequence (DNA): TGTGCCAGCAGCTTGGTCAGTGGCAATCAGCCCCAGCATTTT. This codes for CASSLVSGNQPQHF.

This clonotype was picked up many times. CDR3 residues: CASSPSASGGAWETQYF. The CDR3 DNA follows: TGCGCCAGCAGCCCCAGCGCTAGCGGGGGGGCCTGGGAGACCCAGTACTTC. V gene TRBV4-3 combines with J gene TRBJ2-5; 12 bases are shared with TRBD2. From germline, CDR1 is LGHNA and CDR2 YSLEER. The CDR3 is 17 residues long. The V gene end was trimmed by 4 bases and the J gene end by 5 bases; junction bases not matched to a gene: 11.

This clonotype was seen a few times. The genes are TRBV6-2 or TRBV6-3 and TRBJ1-2; D remains unclear. From germline, CDR1 is MNHEY and CDR2 SVGEGT. The CDR3 is made up of 15 amino acids. V lost 0 bases and J lost 4, with 12 bases in between. CDR3 DNA sequence: TGTGCCAGCAGTTACTCGTCAGCGAGCCTCTATGGCTACACCTTC. Amino acid sequence: CASSYSSASLYGYTF.

The chain has TRBV29-1 and TRBJ2-5; D is uncertain. From germline, CDR1 is SQVTM and CDR2 ANQGSEA. CDR3 length: 10 residues. Trimming pared 6 bases from V and 2 bases from J, leaving 4 bases between. This CDR3 reads CSVAQETQYF. CDR3 coding DNA: TGCAGCGTCGCGCAAGAGACCCAGTACTTC.

CDR3 nucleotides: TGCAGTGCTAGTTCGCGGGGGGTCTCCTACGAGCAGTACTTC. It is translated as CSASSRGVSYEQYF. The chain links TRBV20-1 to TRBJ2-7, with 8 bases that match TRBD2. The V segment lost 3 bases and the J segment 0 bases; nucleotides outside the gene matches: 4. The germline V gene encodes CDR1 DFQATT and CDR2 SNEGSKA (reference sequence). The CDR3 is made up of 14 amino acids.

V and J are TRBV27 and TRBJ1-1; tentatively, D is TRBD1 (6 bases). This CDR3 contains 20 residues. Trimming cost V 5 bases and J 1 base, with 29 bases left between them. CDR1 and CDR2 from the germline V gene are MNHEY and SMNVEV (reference sequence). CDR3 sequence reads: CASSLGPSGGPGEANTEAFF. For the CDR3, the DNA is TGTGCCAGCAGTCTTGGTCCTTCTGGGGGTCCAGGGGAAGCGAACACTGAAGCTTTCTTT.

The table lists this clonotype with a few counts. The CDR3 reads CASSFTQGRYEQYF. CDR3 nucleotide sequence: TGTGCCAGCAGCTTCACACAGGGAAGGTACGAGCAGTACTTC. This chain joins TRBV12-3 or TRBV12-4 and TRBJ2-7; maybe TRBD1 (6 bases). V shed 6 bases and J shed 4 bases, with 16 bases lying between them. The CDR3 is 14 amino acids.

The chain couples TRBV15 to TRBJ2-6, with 7 bases that match TRBD1. This CDR3 spans 17 amino acids. V gave up 5 bases and J gave up 0 bases; unmatched junction bases: 7. CDR1 and CDR2 from the germline V gene are LNHNV and YYDKDF (reference sequence). CDR3 amino acids: CATSGGQAGSGANVLTF. The CDR3 coding sequence is TGTGCCACCAGCGGAGGACAGGCTGGCTCTGGGGCCAACGTCCTGACTTTC.

The rearrangement uses TRBV12-3 or TRBV12-4 and TRBJ1-4; 8 bases fit TRBD1. V dropped 5 bases and J dropped 8; count of bases not matched to a gene: 7. The CDR3 length is 14 residues. CDR3 in DNA: TGTGCCAGCAGTGTGACAGGGGATCGGGAAAAACTGTTTTTT. Encoded protein: CASSVTGDREKLFF.

This clonotype was detected ten times or more. V gene TRBV11-2 combines with J gene TRBJ2-7; D call uncertain. CDR1 SGHAT and CDR2 FQNNGV come from the germline V gene. There are 14 residues in the CDR3. Trimming left V 0 bases short and J 4 bases short, with 10 bases between. The CDR3 DNA reads TGTGCCAGCAGCTTAGATCCCCCCTATTACGAGCAGTACTTC. Its translation: CASSLDPPYYEQYF.

The chain combines TRBV3-1 with TRBJ2-5; D tentatively reads TRBD1 or TRBD2 (6 bases each). The CDR3 length is 14 residues. The V end lost 6 bases, the J end lost 1 base, and 12 bases lay between the germline ends. Germline values: CDR1 LGHDT, CDR2 YNNKEL (reference sequence). The CDR3 spells CASRAGHLQETQYF. In DNA, the CDR3 is TGTGCCAGCAGGGCGGGACATCTCCAAGAGACCCAGTACTTC.

J is TRBJ2-7 and V is TRBV5-1; 9 bases map to TRBD2. V shed 5 bases, J shed 6 bases, and the junction held 12 bases outside the gene matches. The CDR3 consists of 15 residues. The germline V gene has CDR1 SGHRS and CDR2 YFSETQ. CDR3 in amino acids: CASSQRRGGPGEQYF. The CDR3 coding sequence is TGCGCCAGCAGTCAGCGGCGGGGGGGCCCTGGCGAGCAGTACTTC.

This clonotype was observed many times. The chain couples TRBV4-1 to TRBJ1-2; TRBD1 agrees at 11 bases. The CDR3 loop spans 14 amino acids. The trim removed 4 bases at V and 6 bases at J, leaving 4 bases unmatched. Germline V CDR1 and CDR2: MGHRA, YSYEKL. Here the CDR3 reads CASSRDRGSDGYTF. CDR3 nucleotide sequence: TGCGCCAGCAGCCGGGACAGGGGGAGTGATGGCTACACCTTC.

The chain's CDR3 is CSALRTQGFDEAFF. The CDR3 DNA reads as TGCAGTGCCCTACGAACCCAGGGGTTTGATGAAGCTTTCTTT. The V call is TRBV20-1, the J call TRBJ1-1; weak D call: TRBD1 (6 bases). Per the germline V gene, CDR1 is DFQATT and CDR2 is SNEGSKA (reference sequence). V gave up 6 bases and J gave up 7 bases, with 21 bases separating them. The CDR3 covers 14 residues.

The sample holds many counts of this clonotype. This chain joins TRBV12-3 or TRBV12-4 and TRBJ2-1; TRBD2 matches 9 bases. This CDR3 region has 16 residues. The junction had 13 bases not matched to a gene; V was cut back by 10 bases and J by 3 bases. In nucleotides, the CDR3 is TGTGCCATCCTCCCCTGGGAGCGGGGGGACTACAATGAGCAGTTCTTC. It yields the protein CAILPWERGDYNEQFF.

The chain carries TRBV9 and TRBJ2-5; 9 nucleotides agree with TRBD2. The CDR3 totals 17 residues. Losses at the gene ends were 0 bases for V and 3 bases for J; bases not matched to a gene: 9. Germline CDR1 is SGDLS and CDR2 is YYNGEE. The CDR3 sequence: CASSVGTTSGPKETQYF. In DNA form, the CDR3 reads TGTGCCAGCAGCGTAGGAACGACTAGCGGTCCTAAAGAGACCCAGTACTTC.

The chain employs TRBV6-1 and TRBJ2-7; weak D call: TRBD2 (5 bases). Germline V CDR1 and CDR2: MNHNS, SASEGT. The CDR3 covers 13 residues. The germline V and J ends were trimmed by 6 bases and 2 bases, with 11 bases remaining between them. CDR3 sequence (DNA): TGTGCCAGCAGCGCCGGGGAAACCTACGAGCAGTACTTC. It codes for CASSAGETYEQYF.

This clonotype was seen a single time. A much larger clonotype is one base distant, so this may be a read error. V and J are TRBV3-1 and TRBJ1-2; D is unclear. V dropped 1 base and J dropped 0 bases, with 3 bases sitting between them. Germline values: CDR1 LGHDT, CDR2 YNNKEL (reference sequence). CDR3 length: 13 residues. This chain's CDR3 is CASSQGPNYGYTF. The CDR3 DNA follows: TGTGCCAGCAGCCAAGGGCCTAACTATGGCTACACCTTC. The variable domain in full, with the rest retrieved from reference TRBV3-1 and TRBJ1-2, is DTAVSQTPKYLVTQMGNDKSIKCEQNLGHDTMYWYKQDSKKFLKIMFSYNNKELIINETVPNRFSPKSPDKAHLNLHINSLELGDSAVYFCASSQGPNYGYTFGSGTRLTVV.

This clonotype has a handful of counts. This chain joins TRBV5-1 and TRBJ2-7; perhaps TRBD1 as D (5 bases). The CDR3 consists of 15 residues. Germline V gene lookup returns CDR1 SGHRS and CDR2 YFSETQ. V was shortened by 0 bases and J by 5 bases, with 15 bases between the two germline ends. The CDR3 coding sequence is TGCGCCAGCAGCTTGGATCAGGGCTCCATTAACGAGCAGTACTTC. It encodes CASSLDQGSINEQYF.

The gene calls are TRBV7-6 and TRBJ2-3; TRBD1 might be the D (5 bases). Trimming cost V 6 bases and J 2 bases, with 12 bases left between them. Germline CDR1 SGHVS, CDR2 FNYEAQ. There are 14 residues in the CDR3. CDR3 amino acids: CASSLTGVTDTQYF. The CDR3 nucleotides read TGTGCCAGCAGTCTAACAGGTGTCACAGATACGCAGTATTTT.

This chain connects TRBV9 to TRBJ2-2; D is unresolved. V was shortened by 5 bases and J by 0 bases, with 14 bases between the two germline ends. Per germline, CDR1 SGDLS and CDR2 YYNGEE. The CDR3 extends over 16 amino acids. CDR3 protein: CASRSGRVTNTGELFF. CDR3 nucleotides: TGTGCCAGCAGGAGTGGTAGGGTTACGAACACCGGGGAGCTGTTTTTT.

This clonotype was picked up a small number of times. V and J are TRBV10-2 and TRBJ2-7; D might be TRBD2 (5 bases). Germline V gene lookup returns CDR1 WSHSY and CDR2 SAAADI. The CDR3 contains 15 residues. V was trimmed by 6 bases and J by 0 bases, leaving 15 bases between them. The CDR3 region has the DNA TGCGCCAGCAGCCGGGATGGCAGGAGCTCCTACGAGCAGTACTTC. It encodes CASSRDGRSSYEQYF.

The chain couples TRBV9 to TRBJ2-1; TRBD2 might be the D (6 bases). Germline V lookup: CDR1 SGDLS, CDR2 YYNGEE. Trimming removed 6 bases at V and 5 bases at J, with 12 bases between. This CDR3 comprises 13 residues. The CDR3 DNA is TGTGCCAGCAACCCCGGGGGAGACAATGAGCAGTTCTTC. It yields the protein CASNPGGDNEQFF.

The chain carries TRBV6-2 or TRBV6-3 and TRBJ2-1; TRBD2 aligns across 14 bases. Looked up from germline, CDR1 is MNHEY and CDR2 is SVGEGT. This CDR3 has 16 residues. J gave up 7 bases and V 7 bases, and 9 bases lay outside the gene matches. The CDR3 spells CASIPTSGGAWNEQFF. In nucleotides, the CDR3 is TGTGCCAGCATTCCGACTAGCGGGGGGGCGTGGAATGAGCAGTTCTTC.

The chain links TRBV27 to TRBJ2-7; perhaps TRBD1 as D (5 bases). This CDR3 spans 16 amino acids. Germline V gene data show CDR1 as MNHEY and CDR2 as SMNVEV (reference sequence). V was clipped by 5 bases and J by 3 bases, with 20 bases between them. As DNA, the CDR3 is TGTGCCAGCAGTGCCGTCCAGGGCCGTGACCTCTACGAGCAGTACTTC. Translated: CASSAVQGRDLYEQYF.

In its sample, this clonotype is medium-sized. V and J are TRBV7-8 and TRBJ2-2, with unresolved D. The CDR3 length is 13 residues. V lost 3 bases and J 3 bases, leaving 5 bases between the germline ends. Germline V gene sequence: CDR1 SGHVS, CDR2 FQNEAQ. This CDR3 reads CASSLWDTGELFF. The CDR3 DNA reads TGTGCCAGCAGCTTGTGGGACACCGGGGAGCTGTTTTTT.

This chain uses TRBV7-8 with TRBJ2-2, with D unresolved. The CDR3 covers 16 residues. CDR1 and CDR2 from the germline V gene are SGHVS and FQNEAQ. V was shortened by 4 bases and J by 4 bases, with 16 bases between the two germline ends. This CDR3 is CASSSDRPRFTGELFF. CDR3 sequence (DNA): TGTGCCAGCAGCTCCGACCGTCCCAGGTTCACCGGGGAGCTGTTTTTT.

The CDR3 nucleotides read TGTGCCAGCAGCTCTGGACCGAGATACACAGATACGCAGTATTTT. Protein product: CASSSGPRYTDTQYF. V usage is TRBV11-3 and J usage is TRBJ2-3; D ambiguous. From germline, CDR1 is SGHNT and CDR2 YENEEA. V was pared by 4 bases and J by 2 bases, with 13 bases between. This CDR3 spans 15 amino acids.